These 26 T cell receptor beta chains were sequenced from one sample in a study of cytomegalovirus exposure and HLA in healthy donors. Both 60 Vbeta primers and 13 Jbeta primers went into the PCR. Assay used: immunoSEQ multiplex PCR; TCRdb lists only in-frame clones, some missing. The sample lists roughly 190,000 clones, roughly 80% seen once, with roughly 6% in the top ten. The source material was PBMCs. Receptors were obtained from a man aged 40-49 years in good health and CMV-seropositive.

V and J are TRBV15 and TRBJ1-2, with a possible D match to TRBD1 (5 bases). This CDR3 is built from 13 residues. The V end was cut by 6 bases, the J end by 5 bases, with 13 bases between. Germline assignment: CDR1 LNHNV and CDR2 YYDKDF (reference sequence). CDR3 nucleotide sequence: TGTGCCACCAGGGGGGGTCTAGGGTATGGCTACACCTTC. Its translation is CATRGGLGYGYTF.

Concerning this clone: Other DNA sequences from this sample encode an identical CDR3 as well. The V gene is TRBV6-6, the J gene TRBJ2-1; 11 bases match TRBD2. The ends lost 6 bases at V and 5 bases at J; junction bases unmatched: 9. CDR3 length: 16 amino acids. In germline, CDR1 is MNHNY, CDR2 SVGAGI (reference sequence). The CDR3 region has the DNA TGTGCCAGCAGCCTACCTCTAGCGGGGGGTAACAATGAGCAGTTCTTC. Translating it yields CASSLPLAGGNNEQFF.

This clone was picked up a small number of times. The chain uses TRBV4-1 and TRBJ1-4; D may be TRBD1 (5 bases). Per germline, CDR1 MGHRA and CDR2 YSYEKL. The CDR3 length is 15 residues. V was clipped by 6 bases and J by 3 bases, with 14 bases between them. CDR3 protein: CASSHTETANEKLFF. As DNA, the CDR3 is TGCGCCAGCAGTCACACAGAGACAGCTAATGAAAAACTGTTTTTT.

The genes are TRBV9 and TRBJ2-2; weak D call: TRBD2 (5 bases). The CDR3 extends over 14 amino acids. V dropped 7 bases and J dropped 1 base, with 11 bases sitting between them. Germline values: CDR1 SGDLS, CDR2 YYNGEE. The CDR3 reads CASDPRGNTGELFF. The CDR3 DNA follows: TGTGCCAGCGACCCTCGGGGGAACACCGGGGAGCTGTTTTTT.

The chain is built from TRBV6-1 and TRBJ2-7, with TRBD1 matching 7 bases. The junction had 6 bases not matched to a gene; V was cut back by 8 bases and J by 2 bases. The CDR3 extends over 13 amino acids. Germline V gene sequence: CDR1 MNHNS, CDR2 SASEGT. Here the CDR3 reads CASEGTEPYEQYF. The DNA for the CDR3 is TGTGCCAGCGAGGGGACAGAACCCTACGAGCAGTACTTC.

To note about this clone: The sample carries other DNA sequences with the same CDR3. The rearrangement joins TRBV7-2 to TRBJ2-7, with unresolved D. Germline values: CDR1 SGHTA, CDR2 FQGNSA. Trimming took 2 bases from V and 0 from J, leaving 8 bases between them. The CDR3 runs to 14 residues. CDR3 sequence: CASSLNSFSYEQYF. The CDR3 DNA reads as TGTGCCAGCAGCTTAAACAGTTTCTCCTACGAGCAGTACTTC.

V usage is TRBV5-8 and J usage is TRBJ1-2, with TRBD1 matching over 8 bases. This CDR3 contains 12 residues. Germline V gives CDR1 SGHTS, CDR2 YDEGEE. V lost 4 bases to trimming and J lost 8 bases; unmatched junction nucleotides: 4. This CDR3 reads CASSGGTGGYTF. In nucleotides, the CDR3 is TGTGCCAGCAGCGGAGGGACAGGAGGCTACACCTTC.

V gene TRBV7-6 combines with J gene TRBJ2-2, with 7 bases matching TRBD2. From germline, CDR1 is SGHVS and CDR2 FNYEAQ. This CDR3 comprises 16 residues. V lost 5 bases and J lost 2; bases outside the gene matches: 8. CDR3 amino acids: CASSPSGEPNTGELFF. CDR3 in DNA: TGTGCCAGCAGCCCCAGCGGGGAACCAAACACCGGGGAGCTGTTTTTT.

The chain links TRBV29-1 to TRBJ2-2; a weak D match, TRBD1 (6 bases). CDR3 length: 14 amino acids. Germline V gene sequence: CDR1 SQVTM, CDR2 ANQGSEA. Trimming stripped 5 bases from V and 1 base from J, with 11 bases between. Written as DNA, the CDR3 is TGCAGCGTTAGTGCGACAGGGAACACCGGGGAGCTGTTTTTT. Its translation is CSVSATGNTGELFF.

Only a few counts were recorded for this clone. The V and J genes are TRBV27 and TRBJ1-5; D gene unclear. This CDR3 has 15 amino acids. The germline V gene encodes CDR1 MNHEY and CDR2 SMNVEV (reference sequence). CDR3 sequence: CVSESPGLNHQPQHF. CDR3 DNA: TGTGTGTCAGAGTCGCCCGGACTCAACCATCAGCCCCAGCATTTT.

CDR3 in amino acids: CASSSIRDRDYTGELFF. CDR3 DNA: TGTGCCAGCAGTTCTATCCGGGACAGGGATTACACCGGGGAGCTGTTTTTT. The genes are TRBV7-9 and TRBJ2-2, with 9 positions matching TRBD1. Germline trimming cut 6 bases from V and 3 bases from J; bases unmatched to any gene: 11. CDR1 is SEHNR, CDR2 FQNEAQ, per germline (reference sequence). The CDR3 is 17 amino acids.

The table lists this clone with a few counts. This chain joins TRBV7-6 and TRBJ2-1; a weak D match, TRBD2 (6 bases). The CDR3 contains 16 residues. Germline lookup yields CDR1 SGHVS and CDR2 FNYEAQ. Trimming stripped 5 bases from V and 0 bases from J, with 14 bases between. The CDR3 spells CASSGIGGSSYNEQFF. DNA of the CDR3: TGTGCCAGCAGCGGAATCGGGGGTAGCTCCTACAATGAGCAGTTCTTC.

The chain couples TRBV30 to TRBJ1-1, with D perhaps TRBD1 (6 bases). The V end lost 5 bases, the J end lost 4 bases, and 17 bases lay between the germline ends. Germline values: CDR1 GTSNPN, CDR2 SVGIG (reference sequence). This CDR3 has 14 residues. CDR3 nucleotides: TGTGCCTGGCTTCATCTCACAGGGAGCACTGAAGCTTTCTTT. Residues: CAWLHLTGSTEAFF.

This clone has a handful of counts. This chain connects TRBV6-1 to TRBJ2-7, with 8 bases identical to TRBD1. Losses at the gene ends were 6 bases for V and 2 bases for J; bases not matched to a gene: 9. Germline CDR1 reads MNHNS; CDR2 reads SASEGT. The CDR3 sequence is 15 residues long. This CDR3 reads CASSGDRWFPYEQYF. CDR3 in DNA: TGTGCCAGCAGCGGGGACAGGTGGTTCCCCTACGAGCAGTACTTC.

In DNA form, the CDR3 reads TGTGCCAGCAGTTTAGATACAGGGGGCGGCACTGAAGCTTTCTTT. Its translation: CASSLDTGGGTEAFF. The chain carries TRBV27 and TRBJ1-1; 9 nucleotides line up with TRBD1. The CDR3 covers 15 residues. CDR1 is MNHEY and CDR2 is SMNVEV in the germline V gene (reference sequence). Germline trimming cut 2 bases from V and 4 bases from J; bases unmatched to any gene: 5.

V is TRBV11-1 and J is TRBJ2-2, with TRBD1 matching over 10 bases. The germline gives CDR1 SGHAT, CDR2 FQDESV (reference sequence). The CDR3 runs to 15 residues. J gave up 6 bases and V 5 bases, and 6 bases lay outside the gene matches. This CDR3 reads CASSRTGGVSGELFF. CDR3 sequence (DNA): TGTGCCAGCAGCCGGACAGGGGGGGTTTCCGGGGAGCTGTTTTTT.

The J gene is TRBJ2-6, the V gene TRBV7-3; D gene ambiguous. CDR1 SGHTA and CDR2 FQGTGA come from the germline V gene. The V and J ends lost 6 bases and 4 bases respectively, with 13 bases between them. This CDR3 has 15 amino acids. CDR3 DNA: TGTGCCAGCAGTCCACCACTTCCGGGGGCCAACGTCCTGACTTTC. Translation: CASSPPLPGANVLTF.

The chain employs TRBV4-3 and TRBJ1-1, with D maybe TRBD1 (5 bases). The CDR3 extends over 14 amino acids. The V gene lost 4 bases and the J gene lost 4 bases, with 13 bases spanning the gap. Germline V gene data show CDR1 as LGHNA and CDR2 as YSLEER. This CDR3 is CASSRTTESTEAFF. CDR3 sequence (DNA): TGCGCCAGCAGCCGGACGACAGAGAGCACTGAAGCTTTCTTT.

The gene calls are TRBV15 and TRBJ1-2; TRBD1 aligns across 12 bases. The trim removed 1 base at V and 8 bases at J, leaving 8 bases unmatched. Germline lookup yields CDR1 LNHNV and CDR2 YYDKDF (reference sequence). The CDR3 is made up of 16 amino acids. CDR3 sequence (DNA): TGTGCCACCAGCAGAGGTCCGGGACAGGGGGCGGAGGGCTACACCTTC. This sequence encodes CATSRGPGQGAEGYTF.

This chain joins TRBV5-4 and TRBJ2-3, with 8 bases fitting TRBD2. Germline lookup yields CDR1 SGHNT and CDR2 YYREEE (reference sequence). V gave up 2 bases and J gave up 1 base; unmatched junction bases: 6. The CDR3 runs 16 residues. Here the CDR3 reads CASSFERGGGTDTQYF. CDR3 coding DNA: TGTGCCAGCAGCTTTGAACGGGGGGGCGGCACAGATACGCAGTATTTT.

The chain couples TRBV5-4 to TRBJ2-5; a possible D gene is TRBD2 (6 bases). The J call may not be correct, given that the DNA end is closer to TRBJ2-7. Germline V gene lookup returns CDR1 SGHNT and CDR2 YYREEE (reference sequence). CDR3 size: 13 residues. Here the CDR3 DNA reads TGTGCCAGCAGCCCGTGGACGGGGGACGAGCAGTACTTC. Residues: CASSPWTGDEQYF.

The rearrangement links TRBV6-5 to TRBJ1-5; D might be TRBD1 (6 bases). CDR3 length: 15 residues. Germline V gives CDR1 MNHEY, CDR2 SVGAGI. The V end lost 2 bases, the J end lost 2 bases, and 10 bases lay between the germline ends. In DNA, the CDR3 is TGTGCCAGCAGTTACAACGCAGGGGGCAATCAGCCCCAGCATTTT. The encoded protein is CASSYNAGGNQPQHF.

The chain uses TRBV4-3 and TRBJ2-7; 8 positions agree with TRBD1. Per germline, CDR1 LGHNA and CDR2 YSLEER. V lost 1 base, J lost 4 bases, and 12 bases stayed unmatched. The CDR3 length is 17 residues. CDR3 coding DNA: TGCGCCAGCAGCCAAGCGGGCAGGGGGCGTAGGGATTACGAGCAGTACTTC. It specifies CASSQAGRGRRDYEQYF.

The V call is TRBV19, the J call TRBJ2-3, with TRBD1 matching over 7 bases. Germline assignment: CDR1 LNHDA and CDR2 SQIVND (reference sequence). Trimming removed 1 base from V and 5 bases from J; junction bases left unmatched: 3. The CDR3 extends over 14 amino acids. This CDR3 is CASSIGAGGDTQYF. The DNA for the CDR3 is TGTGCCAGTAGTATAGGTGCAGGGGGAGATACGCAGTATTTT.

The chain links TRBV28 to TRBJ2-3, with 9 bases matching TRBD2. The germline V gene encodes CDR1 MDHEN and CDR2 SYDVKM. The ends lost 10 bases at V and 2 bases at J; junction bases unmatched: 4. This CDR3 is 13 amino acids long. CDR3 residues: CATLAGTTDTQYF. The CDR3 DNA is TGTGCCACTCTAGCGGGGACCACAGATACGCAGTATTTT. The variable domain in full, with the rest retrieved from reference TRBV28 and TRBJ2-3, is DVKVTQSSRYLVKRTGEKVFLECVQDMDHENMFWYRQDPGLGLRLIYFSYDVKMKEKGDIPEGYSVSREKKERFSLILESASTNQTSMYLCATLAGTTDTQYFGPGTRLTVL.

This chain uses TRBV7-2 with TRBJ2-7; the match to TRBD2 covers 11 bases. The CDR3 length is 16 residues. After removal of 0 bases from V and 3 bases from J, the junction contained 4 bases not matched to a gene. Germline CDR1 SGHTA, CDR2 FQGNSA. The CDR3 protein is CASSLASSGGHYEQYF. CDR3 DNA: TGTGCCAGCAGCTTAGCCTCTAGCGGGGGGCACTACGAGCAGTACTTC.